This TCR beta chain was captured in a study of blood T cells in healthy people across ages. The junction had 9 bases not matched to a gene; V was cut back by 7 bases and J by 7 bases. Germline CDR1 MNHEY, CDR2 SVGEGT. This CDR3 is built from 14 residues. Only a few counts were recorded for this clonotype. Primers used in a second PCR of roughly 7 to 12 cycles were a sample-barcoded 5' primer and a J-beta primer mix. In TCRdb, the 5' RACE reads were re-called with MiXCR into one record per CDR3 protein. The table has around 280,000 distinct CDR3 sequences, roughly a quarter seen once. This clonotype was sampled from a woman aged 65 to 85 in good health. The genes are TRBV6-2 or TRBV6-3 and TRBJ1-4, with 7 nucleotides matching TRBD1. The specimen was blood. CDR3 residues: CASKQQGRGEKLFF. The DNA of the CDR3 is TGTGCCAGCAAACAACAGGGGCGGGGTGAAAAACTGTTTTTT.